These T cell receptor beta chains were read from a single sample in a study of blood T cell repertoires in COVID-19. Clones were read by immunoSEQ multiplex PCR, and TCRdb kept only the in-frame ones, dropping some. The sample consists of roughly 110,000 clones, 85% to 90% of them appearing once. Sequences were obtained from peripheral blood. The origin of the receptors is a woman between 45 and 60 years old with acute or convalescent COVID-19. Both conserved end residues are part of each CDR3. D genes are given only for firm matches. The size entry is marked missing in some rows and otherwise reads once, few, many or a size class.

d_gene	abundance	v_gene	j_gene	CDR3aa	CDR3nt
.	once	TRBV2	TRBJ1-2	CASSPDSRYGYTF	TGTGCCAGCAGCCCCGACAGCCGTTATGGCTACACCTTC
.	.	TRBV19	TRBJ1-4	CASSISATNEKLFF	TGTGCCAGTAGTATATCCGCAACTAATGAAAAACTGTTTTTT
.	.	TRBV6-5	TRBJ1-1	CASRSQDKAFF	TGTGCCAGCAGGTCCCAGGATAAAGCTTTCTTT
.	.	TRBV5-1	TRBJ1-1	CASSILPGAYEAFF	TGCGCCAGCAGCATCTTACCGGGAGCTTATGAAGCTTTCTTT
TRBD1	.	TRBV9	TRBJ2-1	CASSIGQGALHEQFF	TGTGCCAGCAGTATTGGACAGGGGGCCCTACATGAGCAGTTCTTC
.	.	TRBV19	TRBJ1-5	CASSIVEGQPQHF	TGTGCCAGTAGTATTGTGGAGGGTCAGCCCCAGCATTTT
.	.	TRBV3-1/TRBV3-2	TRBJ1-6	CASSQEDRVIGSPLHF	TGTGCCAGCAGCCAGGAGGACAGAGTAATAGGCTCACCCCTCCACTTT
.	.	TRBV4-3	TRBJ1-5	CASSQDTSVSNQPQHF	TGCGCCAGCAGCCAAGATACATCCGTTAGCAATCAGCCCCAGCATTTT
.	.	TRBV6-5	TRBJ2-2	CASRRRELVAGELFF	TGTGCCAGCAGACGCAGGGAATTGGTTGCCGGGGAGCTGTTTTTT
TRBD1	.	TRBV2	TRBJ1-5	CASSYRGLLLRDQPQHF	TGTGCCAGCAGTTACAGGGGGCTGTTACTCCGTGATCAGCCCCAGCATTTT
TRBD1	.	TRBV12-3/TRBV12-4	TRBJ1-2	CASSPRDSYGYTF	TGTGCCAGCAGTCCCCGGGACAGCTATGGCTACACCTTC
.	.	TRBV5-5	TRBJ2-7	CASSLGVRISYEQYF	TGTGCCAGCAGCCTCGGAGTTCGCATCTCCTACGAGCAGTACTTC
TRBD1	.	TRBV30	TRBJ2-7	CAWGIGTGELHEQYF	TGTGCCTGGGGAATTGGGACAGGGGAATTGCACGAGCAGTACTTC
TRBD1	.	TRBV6-5	TRBJ1-1	CASSPGTGNTEAFF	TGTGCCAGCAGTCCCGGGACAGGTAACACTGAAGCTTTCTTT
TRBD1	.	TRBV6-6	TRBJ1-2	CASDLGQGERGYTF	TGTGCCAGCGACTTAGGTCAGGGGGAGAGAGGCTACACCTTC